The 18 T cell receptor beta chains reported below all come from one sample, sequenced in a study of T cells in women clearing cervical HPV infection. Generated by immunoSEQ multiplex PCR, the TCRdb table keeps only in-frame clones and is missing some. The sample table includes 25,000 to 30,000 clones. Sample: blood buffy coat. The receptor source for this set is a woman aged 18 to 69 with a cervical HPV16 infection that either progressed to CIN3+ or cleared (not recorded which).

As regards this clone: One end of the junction fails to match germline, which may point to a read error. The read ends 3 residues before the CDR3 terminus; that terminus is restored from the germline J gene. The same CDR3 also results from other DNA sequences found in this sample. The V and J genes are TRBV18 and TRBJ1-2; the D is unclear. The germline CDR1 and CDR2 sequences are KGHSH and LQKENI. This CDR3 contains 14 residues. The CDR3 is CASSPPSGSYDYTF. CDR3 DNA (partial): TGTGCCAGCTCCCCACCTAGCGGGTCCTACGAC. The whole variable domain, remainder taken from reference TRBV18 and TRBJ1-2, is NAGVMQNPRHLVRRRGQEARLRCSPMKGHSHVYWYRQLPEEGLKFMVYLQKENIIDESGMPKERFSAEFPKEGPSILRIQQVVRGDSAAYFCASSPPSGSYDYTFGSGTRLTVV.

The chain's CDR3 is CASSIDGLAGASSYNEQFF. Partial CDR3 DNA: TGTGCCAGTAGTATAGATGGACTAGCGGGGGCGAGCTCCTACAATGAG. The chain uses TRBV19 and TRBJ2-1, with TRBD2 matching over 13 bases. The CDR3 end lies 3 residues beyond the end of the read and is filled in from the germline J gene. CDR3 length: 19 residues. With 0 bases clipped from V and 0 bases from J, the junction kept 5 bases outside the gene matches. The germline CDR1 and CDR2 sequences are LNHDA and SQIVND (reference sequence).

Points on this clone: The CDR3 is cut off 3 residues early in the read; its end comes from the germline J gene. V is TRBV29-1 and J is TRBJ1-4, with D possibly TRBD1 on 5 matching bases. Per germline, CDR1 SQVTM and CDR2 ANQGSEA. The CDR3 is 13 amino acids. Between the trimmed V and J ends, which lost 5 bases and 3 bases, there was a span of 10 bases. The CDR3: CSVHGGPNEKLFF. The part of the CDR3 DNA that was read is TGCAGCGTTCACGGGGGTCCTAATGAAAAA.

In regard to this clone: The CDR3 end lies 3 residues beyond the end of the read and is filled in from the germline J gene. The chain is built from TRBV19 and TRBJ1-2, with D possibly being TRBD1 (6 bases). The germline gives CDR1 LNHDA, CDR2 SQIVND (reference sequence). Trimming cost V 8 bases and J 7 bases, with 20 bases left between them. The CDR3 covers 14 residues. This chain's CDR3 is CASATGFPSFGYTF. Partial CDR3 DNA: TGTGCCAGTGCCACAGGGTTCCCATCTTTTGGC.

The CDR3 bases that were read are TGCAGCGTTGAAGATTATTATAGCGGGGGGGCCGAAGAGACC. Protein: CSVEDYYSGGAEET. The CDR3, in full, reads CSVEDYYSGGAEETQYF. The chain combines TRBV29-1 with TRBJ2-5, with 11 bases aligning to TRBD2. Read sequence stops 3 residues before the CDR3 end, and the germline J gene provides the missing end. Per germline, CDR1 SQVTM and CDR2 ANQGSEA. This CDR3 has 17 residues. V shed 0 bases and J 3 bases; nucleotides not matched to a gene: 9. The full variable domain, its missing parts supplied by reference TRBV29-1 and TRBJ2-5, is SAVISQKPSRDICQRGTSLTIQCQVDSQVTMMFWYRQQPGQSLTLIATANQGSEATYESGFVIDKFPISRPNLTFSTLTVSNMSPEDSSIYLCSVEDYYSGGAEETQYFGPGTRLLVL.

Comments on this clone: The sequence runs out 3 residues before the end of the CDR3; the remainder is reconstructed from the germline J gene. The chain is built from TRBV19 and TRBJ2-3, with D unresolved. The CDR3 is made up of 11 amino acids. Germline values: CDR1 LNHDA, CDR2 SQIVND (reference sequence). The V and J ends lost 6 bases and 5 bases respectively, with 6 bases between them. The DNA read from the CDR3 is TGTGCCAGTAGCCTAGTAGATACG. It specifies CASSLVDT. The full CDR3 is CASSLVDTQYF.

A note on this clone: The read ends 3 residues shy of where the CDR3 ends; the end is completed using the germline J gene. The rearrangement joins TRBV6-2 or TRBV6-3 to TRBJ2-7, with TRBD1 matching over 7 bases. In germline, CDR1 is MNHEY, CDR2 SVGEGT. This CDR3 spans 14 amino acids. V gave up 6 bases and J gave up 4 bases; unmatched junction bases: 9. CDR3 loop: CASSQRAGGYEQYF. The part of the CDR3 DNA that was read is TGTGCCAGCAGCCAACGGGCAGGGGGTTACGAG.

As regards this clone: Read data end 3 residues before the CDR3 end; the end is taken from the germline J gene. The rearrangement uses TRBV5-1 and TRBJ2-5, with D maybe TRBD2 (6 bases). This CDR3 is built from 14 residues. V dropped 0 bases and J dropped 2 bases, with 8 bases sitting between them. Germline values: CDR1 SGHRS, CDR2 YFSETQ. CDR3 sequence: CASSLGGIQETQYF. CDR3 bases read: TGCGCCAGCAGCTTGGGCGGGATACAAGAGACC.

Comment on this clone: The observed sequence ends 3 residues before the CDR3 terminus, with the missing tail filled in from the germline J gene. V usage is TRBV6-2 or TRBV6-3 and J usage is TRBJ1-5; D gene uncertain. This CDR3 has 14 residues. V was clipped by 2 bases and J by 0 bases, with 5 bases between them. Per the germline V gene, CDR1 is MNHEY and CDR2 is SVGEGT. CDR3 sequence: CASSYRYSNQPQHF. The part of the CDR3 DNA that was read is TGTGCCAGCAGTTACAGGTATAGCAATCAGCCC.

About this clone itself: The CDR3 end falls 3 residues outside the read, so it is completed with the germline J gene. V gene TRBV29-1 combines with J gene TRBJ1-1, with 9 bases that match TRBD1. CDR1 and CDR2 from the germline V gene are SQVTM and ANQGSEA. This CDR3 is 13 amino acids long. This chain's CDR3 is CSVGARDRDQAFF. Partial CDR3 DNA: TGCAGCGTCGGGGCCCGGGACAGGGATCAA.

Remarks on this clone: The DNA is omitted, as the CDR3 cannot be located on it reliably, and the CDR3 follows TCRdb's listing. Here the CDR3 reads CASILAGGTYEQYF. The chain has TRBV6-2 or TRBV6-3 and TRBJ2-7; the DNA was not used to check the table's D call, TRBD2. CDR1 MNHEY and CDR2 SVGEGT come from the germline V gene. From its first to its last residue, the CDR3 has 14 amino acids.

As regards this clone: The observed sequence ends 3 residues before the CDR3 terminus, with the missing tail filled in from the germline J gene. The J gene is TRBJ2-5, the V gene TRBV2; 8 bases agree with TRBD1. From germline, CDR1 is SNHLY and CDR2 FYNNEI. CDR3 length equals 13 residues. The J segment lost 4 bases and the V segment lost 6 bases, leaving 4 bases of the junction unmatched. Here the CDR3 reads CASRTGAGETQYF. The DNA read from the CDR3 is TGTGCCAGCAGGACAGGGGCGGGAGAGACC.

A note on this clone: The sequenced fragment ends 3 residues before the CDR3 boundary, so the rest is inferred from the germline J gene. The J gene is TRBJ1-1, the V gene TRBV20-1; the D gene is possibly TRBD1 (5 bases). CDR1 and CDR2 from the germline V gene are DFQATT and SNEGSKA (reference sequence). The CDR3 is 12 amino acids. The sequenced part of the CDR3 DNA is TGCAGTGCTAGACGGACGGAGGGGAAA. Its translation: CSARRTEGK. The whole CDR3 sequence is CSARRTEGKAFF.

Points on this clone: The read comes to an end 3 residues before the CDR3 does, leaving the germline J gene to fill in the end. The chain uses TRBV5-1 and TRBJ1-2; the D gene is possibly TRBD1 (6 bases). From germline, CDR1 is SGHRS and CDR2 YFSETQ. This CDR3 comprises 15 residues. Between the trimmed V and J ends, which lost 4 bases and 5 bases, there was a span of 18 bases. The DNA read from the CDR3 is TGCGCCAGCAGCACAGCAAGGCGGGACAATTATGGC. Residues: CASSTARRDNYG. The complete CDR3 reads CASSTARRDNYGYTF.

Concerning this clone itself: The sequence runs out 3 residues before the end of the CDR3; the remainder is reconstructed from the germline J gene. The chain has TRBV6-1 and TRBJ1-1; TRBD1 aligns across 8 bases. The CDR3 is 14 amino acids. Germline lookup yields CDR1 MNHNS and CDR2 SASEGT. CDR3 loop: CASSELSGGAPAFF. CDR3 DNA, as far as it was read: TGTGCCAGCAGTGAACTTTCAGGGGGCGCACCA.

As regards this clone: The read comes to an end 3 residues before the CDR3 does, leaving the germline J gene to fill in the end. The genes are TRBV2 and TRBJ2-5, with a possible D match to TRBD1 (5 bases). Germline-derived CDR1 and CDR2 are SNHLY and FYNNEI. This CDR3 region has 14 residues. Trimming cost V 8 bases and J 5 bases, with 18 bases left between them. The chain's CDR3 is CASRAGNVGETQYF. Partial CDR3 DNA: TGTGCCAGCCGCGCAGGGAACGTCGGGGAGACC.

Worth noting for this clone: The sequence runs out 3 residues before the end of the CDR3; the remainder is reconstructed from the germline J gene. This chain connects TRBV30 to TRBJ1-4, with a tentative D call TRBD1 (6 bases). The CDR3 has 17 amino acids. The germline V and J ends were trimmed by 0 bases and 5 bases, with 19 bases remaining between them. The V gene's germline CDR1 is GTSNPN and CDR2 SVGIG (reference sequence). CDR3 sequence reads: CAWSVLGSGGGNEKLFF. The covered CDR3 bases are TGTGCCTGGAGTGTACTTGGATCCGGGGGGGGCAATGAAAAA.

As regards this clone: Read sequence stops 3 residues before the CDR3 end, and the germline J gene provides the missing end. The chain uses TRBV20-1 and TRBJ1-5; D may be TRBD1 (5 bases). CDR1 is DFQATT and CDR2 is SNEGSKA in the germline V gene (reference sequence). Trimming shortened V by 6 bases and J by 0 bases, and 18 bases separated the two germline ends. The CDR3 totals 16 residues. CDR3 sequence: CSAVRGAGDSNQPQHF. The DNA read from the CDR3 is TGCAGTGCCGTCAGAGGGGCGGGGGATAGCAATCAGCCC.